These 27 T cell receptor beta chains originate from one sample sequenced in a study of OX40 agonist ivuxolimab in advanced cancers. The protocol was immunoSEQ multiplex PCR, while the TCRdb copy is restricted to in-frame clones and leaves out a portion. The repertoire consists of tens of thousands of clones, with roughly 92% occurring once and the leading ten covering over 0.55%. Sequences were derived from CD4+ or CD8+ T cells sorted from blood, sampled in a trial of the OX40 agonist ivuxolimab. The source of these receptors is an adult with an advanced solid tumor such as melanoma, head and neck, liver or kidney cancer.

In nucleotides, the CDR3 is TGTGCCAGCAGCCCCCGGACAGGGGTCCAAGAGACCCAGTACTTC. Translating it yields CASSPRTGVQETQYF. This sequence joins TRBV9 and TRBJ2-5; 9 bases map to TRBD1. CDR3 length equals 15 residues. Germline trimming cut 4 bases from V and 1 base from J; bases unmatched to any gene: 5. CDR1 SGDLS and CDR2 YYNGEE come from the germline V gene. Together with reference TRBV9 and TRBJ2-5, the CDR3 gives the full variable domain: DSGVTQTPKHLITATGQRVTLRCSPRSGDLSVYWYQQSLDQGLQFLIQYYNGEERAKGNILERFSAQQFPDLHSELNLSSLELGDSALYFCASSPRTGVQETQYFGPGTRLLVL.

This chain links TRBV19 with TRBJ1-2; D call uncertain. This CDR3 has 11 residues. From germline, CDR1 is LNHDA and CDR2 SQIVND (reference sequence). V lost 8 bases to trimming and J lost 2 bases, with 6 bases between them. CDR3 bases: TGTGCCAGTTACACCAACTATGGCTACACCTTC. Protein: CASYTNYGYTF.

V gene TRBV6-1 combines with J gene TRBJ1-1, with a weak D call TRBD1 (6 bases). Trimming shortened V by 0 bases and J by 4 bases, and 12 bases separated the two germline ends. There are 15 residues in the CDR3. Germline V gene lookup returns CDR1 MNHNS and CDR2 SASEGT. CDR3 protein: CASSEATTGRTEAFF. CDR3 DNA: TGTGCCAGCAGTGAAGCAACTACAGGGCGCACTGAAGCTTTCTTT.

This clone has a handful of counts. This rearrangement joins TRBV5-1 to TRBJ2-5; 8 bases map to TRBD1. CDR1 is SGHRS and CDR2 is YFSETQ in the germline V gene. V lost 3 bases, J lost 2 bases, and 9 bases stayed unmatched. CDR3 length: 16 amino acids. This CDR3 is CASSSTRTGWQETQYF. In DNA form, the CDR3 reads TGCGCCAGCAGCTCTACCCGGACAGGGTGGCAAGAGACCCAGTACTTC. The full variable domain, with the rest looked up from reference TRBV5-1 and TRBJ2-5, is KAGVTQTPRYLIKTRGQQVTLSCSPISGHRSVSWYQQTPGQGLQFLFEYFSETQRNKGNFPGRFSGRQFSNSRSEMNVSTLELGDSALYLCASSSTRTGWQETQYFGPGTRLLVL.

V gene TRBV2 combines with J gene TRBJ2-3; 9 nucleotides match TRBD1. Trimming at V came to 8 bases and at J to 4 bases, leaving 10 bases not matched to a gene. Germline assignment: CDR1 SNHLY and CDR2 FYNNEI. The CDR3 extends over 15 amino acids. The CDR3 region has the DNA TGTGCCAGCGTCGAGACAGGGGGAATAGCAGATACGCAGTATTTT. Translated: CASVETGGIADTQYF.

The chain is built from TRBV5-4 and TRBJ2-7; 7 bases fit TRBD2. CDR1 is SGHNT, CDR2 YYREEE, per germline (reference sequence). The ends lost 4 bases at V and 7 bases at J; junction bases unmatched: 11. CDR3 length: 14 residues. In DNA, the CDR3 is TGTGCCAGCAGCCCCGGCGGGGGTTGGGGAGAGCAGTACTTC. It specifies CASSPGGGWGEQYF.

The rearrangement uses TRBV18 and TRBJ2-7, with TRBD1 matching 9 bases. This CDR3 has 15 residues. From germline, CDR1 is KGHSH and CDR2 LQKENI. The V and J ends lost 3 bases and 1 base, in that order; junction bases with no gene match: 4. In DNA form, the CDR3 reads TGTGCCAGCTCACCGGGACAGGGAATTTCCTACGAGCAGTACTTC. This sequence encodes CASSPGQGISYEQYF.

V is TRBV20-1 and J is TRBJ1-4; no definite D call. The CDR3 loop spans 11 amino acids. Germline lookup yields CDR1 DFQATT and CDR2 SNEGSKA (reference sequence). Deletions cut 6 bases from V and 8 bases from J, with 10 bases between. The CDR3 nucleotides read TGCAGTGCCCCTTACGGGGAAAAACTGTTTTTT. Translation: CSAPYGEKLFF.

As for this clone: This specimen includes other DNA sequences encoding the same CDR3. V gene TRBV10-1 combines with J gene TRBJ1-1; 7 bases line up with TRBD1. With V trimmed by 6 bases and J by 1 base, 2 bases remained unmatched. Germline V gene data show CDR1 as WNHNN and CDR2 as SYGVQD (reference sequence). The CDR3 is made up of 13 amino acids. The CDR3 reads CASRDRANTEAFF. The CDR3 DNA sequence: TGCGCCAGCAGAGACAGGGCGAACACTGAAGCTTTCTTT.

The chain has TRBV18 and TRBJ2-7, with 8 bases identical to TRBD1. V trimming: 8 bases; J trimming: 5 bases; junction bases outside the gene matches: 11. The germline V gene has CDR1 KGHSH and CDR2 LQKENI. This CDR3 region has 14 residues. Written as DNA, the CDR3 is TGTGCCAGCATCACAGGGGGAATGATGCACGAGCAGTACTTC. Encoded protein: CASITGGMMHEQYF.

The V and J genes are TRBV30 and TRBJ2-3; D perhaps matches TRBD2 (5 bases). Trimming removed 0 bases at V and 3 bases at J, with 10 bases between. The CDR3 loop spans 14 amino acids. The germline V gene encodes CDR1 GTSNPN and CDR2 SVGIG (reference sequence). This CDR3 is CAWSVLAKTDTQYF. The CDR3 region has the DNA TGTGCCTGGAGTGTGCTAGCAAAGACAGATACGCAGTATTTT.

The CDR3 DNA is TGTGCCAGCAGCTTTAAGACAGGGGTTAACACCGGGGAGCTGTTTTTT. Its translation is CASSFKTGVNTGELFF. The chain couples TRBV7-9 to TRBJ2-2; TRBD1 agrees at 8 bases. There are 16 residues in the CDR3. Germline-derived CDR1 and CDR2 are SEHNR and FQNEAQ (reference sequence). V was pared by 3 bases and J by 2 bases, with 5 bases of the junction left unmatched.

The V and J genes are TRBV19 and TRBJ1-4, with D tentatively TRBD1 (6 bases). The germline CDR1 and CDR2 sequences are LNHDA and SQIVND (reference sequence). The length of the CDR3 is 16 residues. V was trimmed by 1 base and J by 3 bases, leaving 12 bases between them. CDR3 sequence reads: CASSIVGGPANEKLFF. The DNA for the CDR3 is TGTGCCAGTAGTATAGTCGGGGGGCCGGCTAATGAAAAACTGTTTTTT.

The CDR3 region has the DNA TGTGCCTGGAGTGGCAGCAGAACTAGCGGGGGGACCCAAGAGACCCAGTACTTC. Translating it yields CAWSGSRTSGGTQETQYF. The chain couples TRBV30 to TRBJ2-5, with 12 bases matching TRBD2. The junction had 10 bases not matched to a gene; V was cut back by 1 base and J by 1 base. Looked up from germline, CDR1 is GTSNPN and CDR2 is SVGIG (reference sequence). The CDR3 runs to 18 residues.

This rearrangement joins TRBV5-1 to TRBJ2-7; D remains ambiguous. Germline V gene lookup returns CDR1 SGHRS and CDR2 YFSETQ. The CDR3 runs 14 residues. Trimming cost V 0 bases and J 2 bases, with 9 bases left between them. The CDR3 DNA sequence: TGCGCCAGCAGCTTGGTTTGGCGAACCTACGAGCAGTACTTC. The encoded protein is CASSLVWRTYEQYF.

This chain uses TRBV19 with TRBJ2-7, with 7 bases lining up with TRBD1. Per germline, CDR1 LNHDA and CDR2 SQIVND (reference sequence). Trimming removed 8 bases from V and 6 bases from J; junction bases left unmatched: 7. CDR3 length: 12 amino acids. As DNA, the CDR3 is TGTGCCAGTCAGGGGGTTCCTTCCGAGCAGTACTTC. Its protein is CASQGVPSEQYF.

The J gene is TRBJ2-1, the V gene TRBV7-3; D remains ambiguous. Trimming pared 4 bases from V and 9 bases from J, leaving 10 bases between. The CDR3 consists of 12 residues. Germline V gene sequence: CDR1 SGHTA, CDR2 FQGTGA. DNA of the CDR3: TGTGCCAGCAGCTCGCGGTTATCTGAGCAGTTCTTC. Protein product: CASSSRLSEQFF.

This chain joins TRBV9 and TRBJ2-3; maybe TRBD2 (6 bases). The length of the CDR3 is 15 residues. V shed 4 bases and J shed 1 base, with 13 bases lying between them. CDR1 SGDLS and CDR2 YYNGEE come from the germline V gene. CDR3 in amino acids: CASSTKEGRTDTQYF. The CDR3 nucleotides read TGTGCCAGCAGCACGAAGGAGGGACGCACAGATACGCAGTATTTT.

The CDR3 is CASSPGQYGNQPQHF. The DNA for the CDR3 is TGTGCCAGCAGCCCCGGACAGTACGGCAATCAGCCCCAGCATTTT. The chain has TRBV7-6 and TRBJ1-5, with D maybe TRBD1 (6 bases). Germline CDR1 reads SGHVS; CDR2 reads FNYEAQ. Trimming stripped 5 bases from V and 2 bases from J, with 13 bases between. This CDR3 contains 15 residues.

The chain employs TRBV7-2 and TRBJ2-1; D call uncertain. The V end lost 3 bases, the J end lost 7 bases, and 10 bases lay between the germline ends. Germline V gene data show CDR1 as SGHTA and CDR2 as FQGNSA. The CDR3 covers 13 residues. CDR3 coding DNA: TGTGCCAGCAGCTTCTATCGCAAGAATGAGCAGTTCTTC. Translation: CASSFYRKNEQFF.

The genes are TRBV2 and TRBJ1-5, with D tentatively TRBD1 (6 bases). CDR3 size: 14 residues. Germline loops: CDR1 SNHLY, CDR2 FYNNEI. Trimming took 4 bases from V and 6 from J, leaving 13 bases between them. The CDR3 sequence is CASSGGQGGQPQHF. The DNA of the CDR3 is TGTGCCAGCAGTGGGGGGCAGGGTGGTCAGCCCCAGCATTTT.

In this sample, this clone turned up once. J is TRBJ1-2 and V is TRBV6-4; D might be TRBD1 (6 bases). Germline lookup yields CDR1 MRHNA and CDR2 SNTAGT. Deletions cut 6 bases from V and 6 bases from J, with 11 bases between. The CDR3 consists of 12 residues. The DNA of the CDR3 is TGTGCCAGCAGGGGCGACAGGAATGGCTACACCTTC. As protein: CASRGDRNGYTF.

The V and J genes are TRBV25-1 and TRBJ1-2; TRBD1 matches 9 bases. The germline V gene has CDR1 MGHDK and CDR2 SYGVNS. V trimming: 5 bases; J trimming: 4 bases; junction bases outside the gene matches: 5. The CDR3 sequence is 14 residues long. CDR3 sequence: CASSPRTGVYGYTF. The DNA of the CDR3 is TGTGCCAGCAGTCCCCGGACAGGGGTCTATGGCTACACCTTC.

The chain joins TRBV10-3 to TRBJ2-1, with D possibly TRBD2 on 6 matching bases. V lost 7 bases and J 0 bases, leaving 19 bases between the germline ends. The CDR3 length is 17 residues. Looked up from germline, CDR1 is ENHRY and CDR2 is SYGVKD. CDR3 nucleotide sequence: TGTGCCATCACCGCTGCCTATAGCGGCAGCTCCTACAATGAGCAGTTCTTC. It translates to CAITAAYSGSSYNEQFF.

The chain links TRBV2 to TRBJ1-6; 12 bases agree with TRBD1. J was trimmed by 8 bases and V by 6 bases; bases with no gene match: 5. There are 15 residues in the CDR3. Looked up from germline, CDR1 is SNHLY and CDR2 is FYNNEI. The CDR3 loop is CASRPGQGAYSPLHF. Written as DNA, the CDR3 is TGTGCCAGCAGACCGGGACAGGGGGCTTATTCACCCCTCCACTTT. The whole variable domain, remainder taken from reference TRBV2 and TRBJ1-6, is EPEVTQTPSHQVTQMGQEVILRCVPISNHLYFYWYRQILGQKVEFLVSFYNNEISEKSEIFDDQFSVERPDGSNFTLKIRSTKLEDSAMYFCASRPGQGAYSPLHFGNGTRLTVT.

The genes are TRBV30 and TRBJ2-3, with 11 nucleotides matching TRBD2. The V segment lost 1 base and the J segment 5 bases; nucleotides outside the gene matches: 11. Germline V gene sequence: CDR1 GTSNPN, CDR2 SVGIG (reference sequence). The CDR3 spans 17 residues. The CDR3: CAWSGGVAGGLGDTQYF. CDR3 coding DNA: TGTGCCTGGAGTGGAGGGGTAGCGGGAGGGCTAGGAGATACGCAGTATTTT.

The chain links TRBV7-9 to TRBJ2-3; D possibly corresponds to TRBD2 (7 bases). CDR1 and CDR2 (germline): SEHNR, FQNEAQ (reference sequence). V was shortened by 11 bases and J by 4 bases, with 19 bases between the two germline ends. CDR3 length: 14 residues. CDR3 amino acids: CAAGRGGWSDTQYF. The CDR3 DNA sequence: TGTGCCGCCGGTAGGGGGGGCTGGTCAGATACGCAGTATTTT.